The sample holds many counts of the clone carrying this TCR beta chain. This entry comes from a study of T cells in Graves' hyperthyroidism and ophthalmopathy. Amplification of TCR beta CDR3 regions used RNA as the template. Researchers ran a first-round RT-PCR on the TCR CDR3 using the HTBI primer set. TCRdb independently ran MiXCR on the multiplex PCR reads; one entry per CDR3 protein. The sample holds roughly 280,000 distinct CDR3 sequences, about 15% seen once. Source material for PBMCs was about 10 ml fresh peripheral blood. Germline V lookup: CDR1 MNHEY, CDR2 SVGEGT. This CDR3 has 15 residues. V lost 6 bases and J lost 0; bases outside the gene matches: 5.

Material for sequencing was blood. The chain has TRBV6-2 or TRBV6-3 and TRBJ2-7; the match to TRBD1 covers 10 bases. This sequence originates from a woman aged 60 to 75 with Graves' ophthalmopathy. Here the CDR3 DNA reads TGTGCCAGCAGCTTCCGGGACAGGGGCTCCTACGAGCAGTACTTC. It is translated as CASSFRDRGSYEQYF.